Included here is one T cell receptor (beta chain) sequence, with context. Its antigen is unknown. The data were taken from a study of Tregs in tolerant kidney transplant recipients. Study-wide points: Tregs expanded with activated donor B cells seemed most donor-specific.

CD4+CD25+CD127- Tregs, CD4+CD25- non-Tregs, CD4 and CD8 cells were sorted. The ends were cut back, 0 bases at V and 0 bases at J, with 13 bases in the middle. Germline V gives CDR1 SGHRS, CDR2 YFSETQ. This CDR3 contains 16 residues. Data came from immunoSEQ multiplex PCR; TCRdb stores just in-frame clones and leaves some out. The sample holds about 100,000 clones; 90% to 95% are singletons and the top ten take 0.46%. The chain carries TRBV5-1 and TRBJ2-7, with D possibly matching TRBD1 (5 bases). The source of this sequence is a human donor who received a combined kidney and bone marrow transplant. The sample consisted of CD4+ T cells from blood, taken before the transplant. The CDR3 is CASSLVGDSSSYEQYF. CDR3 coding DNA: TGCGCCAGCAGCTTGGTGGGCGACAGCAGCTCCTACGAGCAGTACTTC.